A single sample is the source of the 18 T cell receptor beta chains below, sequenced in a study of OX40 agonist ivuxolimab in advanced cancers. Produced via immunoSEQ multiplex PCR; TCRdb's table is partial and in-frame only. This sample has about 94,000 clones, with 94% found just once. Source: CD4+ or CD8+ T cells sorted from blood, taken in a trial of the OX40 agonist ivuxolimab. All receptors derive from an adult with an advanced solid tumor such as melanoma, head and neck, liver or kidney cancer.

The rearrangement uses TRBV19 and TRBJ2-2, with 9 bases lining up with TRBD2. This CDR3 contains 16 residues. V shed 6 bases, J shed 5 bases, and the junction held 10 bases outside the gene matches. Per the germline V gene, CDR1 is LNHDA and CDR2 is SQIVND (reference sequence). The CDR3: CASRGIAGAGTGELFF. For the CDR3, the DNA is TGTGCCAGTAGGGGAATAGCGGGAGCGGGGACCGGGGAGCTGTTTTTT.

V usage is TRBV28 and J usage is TRBJ2-3; 8 bases agree with TRBD1. CDR3 length equals 18 residues. Germline CDR1 MDHEN, CDR2 SYDVKM. V was pared by 1 base and J by 0 bases, with 9 bases of the junction left unmatched. The DNA of the CDR3 is TGTGCCAGCAGTTTATACCCTTGGACAGGGACTAGCACAGATACGCAGTATTTT. It translates to CASSLYPWTGTSTDTQYF.

This chain uses TRBV9 with TRBJ2-7, with D possibly matching TRBD1 (6 bases). The CDR3 sequence is 16 residues long. CDR1 SGDLS and CDR2 YYNGEE come from the germline V gene. V lost 1 base and J 2 bases, leaving 16 bases between the germline ends. The CDR3 DNA sequence: TGTGCCAGCAGCGTACAAGGTGGTGAGGGGGCCTACGAGCAGTACTTC. Its translation: CASSVQGGEGAYEQYF.

This clone was detected a few times. The CDR3 here is CASSFGTYEQYF. For the CDR3, the DNA is TGTGCCAGCTCATTCGGGACCTACGAGCAGTACTTC. This chain links TRBV18 with TRBJ2-7, with D possibly matching TRBD2 (5 bases). Germline loops: CDR1 KGHSH, CDR2 LQKENI. V was pared by 5 bases and J by 2 bases, with 7 bases between. CDR3 size: 12 residues.

The V gene is TRBV19, the J gene TRBJ2-1; 8 bases are shared with TRBD2. Trimming at V came to 1 base and at J to 9 bases, leaving 11 bases not matched to a gene. Germline CDR1 is LNHDA and CDR2 is SQIVND (reference sequence). The CDR3 covers 16 residues. CDR3 DNA sequence: TGTGCCAGTAGTATAGTAGCGAGCGGGAGTCCCATTGAGCAGTTCTTC. It codes for CASSIVASGSPIEQFF.

This rearrangement joins TRBV6-1 to TRBJ2-5, with 11 bases aligning to TRBD1. In germline, CDR1 is MNHNS, CDR2 SASEGT. Trimming at V came to 5 bases and at J to 5 bases, leaving 4 bases not matched to a gene. This CDR3 is 14 amino acids long. CDR3 region: CASSPRTGGETQYF. CDR3 coding DNA: TGTGCCAGCAGTCCCCGGACAGGGGGCGAGACCCAGTACTTC.

The rearrangement joins TRBV6-6 to TRBJ2-4, with D perhaps TRBD2 (6 bases). Germline V gene lookup returns CDR1 MNHNY and CDR2 SVGAGI (reference sequence). The CDR3 extends over 16 amino acids. V dropped 0 bases and J dropped 1 base, with 10 bases sitting between them. The CDR3, as DNA: TGTGCCAGCAGTTACTCGGGGGGTTTTGCCAAAAACATTCAGTACTTC. Protein product: CASSYSGGFAKNIQYF.

The rearrangement joins TRBV19 to TRBJ2-3, with TRBD2 matching over 14 bases. The CDR3 covers 16 residues. In germline, CDR1 is LNHDA, CDR2 SQIVND (reference sequence). After removal of 3 bases from V and 5 bases from J, the junction contained 4 bases not matched to a gene. In DNA, the CDR3 is TGTGCCAGTAGTATTAAGGGACTAGCGGGAGTAGATACGCAGTATTTT. Translated: CASSIKGLAGVDTQYF.

V usage is TRBV7-6 and J usage is TRBJ2-1, with D tentatively TRBD1 (6 bases). V lost 1 base and J lost 8, with 21 bases in between. Germline CDR1 reads SGHVS; CDR2 reads FNYEAQ. This CDR3 is 17 amino acids long. The DNA of the CDR3 is TGTGCCAGCAGCTTAGGCCCTTTAAGGGGGTTTCGTGATGAGCAGTTCTTC. Amino acid sequence: CASSLGPLRGFRDEQFF.

The chain recombines TRBV9 with TRBJ2-1; D not certain. The CDR3 spans 13 residues. Deletions cut 2 bases from V and 5 bases from J, with 8 bases between. From germline, CDR1 is SGDLS and CDR2 YYNGEE. In nucleotides, the CDR3 is TGTGCCAGCAGCGTGCTGGCGAACAATGAGCAGTTCTTC. Translated: CASSVLANNEQFF.

The chain recombines TRBV7-3 with TRBJ2-7; TRBD2 is a possible D gene (5 bases). The V and J ends lost 7 bases and 0 bases respectively, with 13 bases between them. Germline V CDR1 and CDR2: SGHTA, FQGTGA. The CDR3 is 14 amino acids. The CDR3 sequence: CASKDWTPSYEQYF. As DNA, the CDR3 is TGTGCCAGCAAAGATTGGACTCCCTCCTACGAGCAGTACTTC.

The CDR3 spells CASSYLAGVGEQYF. DNA of the CDR3: TGTGCCAGCAGCTACCTAGCGGGGGTCGGCGAGCAGTACTTC. The V call is TRBV5-4, the J call TRBJ2-7; 10 nucleotides align to TRBD2. The V gene end was trimmed by 3 bases and the J gene end by 6 bases; junction bases not matched to a gene: 6. CDR3 length: 14 residues. Germline V gene sequence: CDR1 SGHNT, CDR2 YYREEE (reference sequence).

The gene calls are TRBV19 and TRBJ1-1; possible D gene TRBD1, 5 bases. Germline V gene sequence: CDR1 LNHDA, CDR2 SQIVND (reference sequence). Trimming took off 3 bases at V and 6 bases at J, with 14 bases between the two ends. The CDR3 length is 14 residues. CDR3: CASSMGVLSPEAFF. The CDR3 DNA reads as TGTGCCAGTAGTATGGGGGTTTTGTCCCCTGAAGCTTTCTTT.

The sample holds one count of this clone. The chain is built from TRBV6-5 and TRBJ1-1; D not resolved. The CDR3 loop spans 14 amino acids. The germline V gene encodes CDR1 MNHEY and CDR2 SVGAGI. With 6 bases removed from V and 5 bases from J, the gap between germline ends came to 16 bases. The CDR3 sequence: CASSNRWTGTEAFF. The CDR3 region has the DNA TGTGCCAGCAGCAACCGTTGGACGGGGACTGAAGCTTTCTTT.

This clone is a singleton in its sample. The J gene is TRBJ1-5, the V gene TRBV6-6; 9 bases fit TRBD1. The CDR3 is made up of 14 amino acids. The germline V gene has CDR1 MNHNY and CDR2 SVGAGI (reference sequence). Trimming at V came to 6 bases and at J to 7 bases, leaving 7 bases not matched to a gene. CDR3 loop: CASSRQGGWQPQHF. CDR3 bases: TGTGCCAGCAGCCGACAGGGGGGTTGGCAGCCCCAGCATTTT.

The chain has TRBV21-1 and TRBJ1-6. TRBV21-1 is deemed a pseudogene. The CDR3 sequence is 20 residues long. CDR3: CASSKEVPGGSGSYNSPLHF. CDR3 nucleotides: TGTGCCAGCAGCAAAGAAGTACCCGGCGGCAGCGGATCCTATAATTCACCCCTCCACTTT.

The chain carries TRBV6-5 and TRBJ2-7; either TRBD1 or TRBD2 may supply D (5 bases each). CDR1 is MNHEY and CDR2 is SVGAGI in the germline V gene. V lost 9 bases and J 0 bases, leaving 15 bases between the germline ends. The CDR3 sequence is 14 residues long. The CDR3 coding sequence is TGTGCCAGTGGGTCGGGGCCTAGCTCCTACGAGCAGTACTTC. Its translation is CASGSGPSSYEQYF.

The genes are TRBV19 and TRBJ2-7, with 7 bases matching TRBD2. CDR1 LNHDA and CDR2 SQIVND come from the germline V gene (reference sequence). CDR3 length equals 14 residues. The V gene end was trimmed by 6 bases and the J gene end by 0 bases; junction bases not matched to a gene: 5. The CDR3, as DNA: TGTGCCAGTAGGGGGGGGACTTTCTCCTACGAGCAGTACTTC. Translated: CASRGGTFSYEQYF.